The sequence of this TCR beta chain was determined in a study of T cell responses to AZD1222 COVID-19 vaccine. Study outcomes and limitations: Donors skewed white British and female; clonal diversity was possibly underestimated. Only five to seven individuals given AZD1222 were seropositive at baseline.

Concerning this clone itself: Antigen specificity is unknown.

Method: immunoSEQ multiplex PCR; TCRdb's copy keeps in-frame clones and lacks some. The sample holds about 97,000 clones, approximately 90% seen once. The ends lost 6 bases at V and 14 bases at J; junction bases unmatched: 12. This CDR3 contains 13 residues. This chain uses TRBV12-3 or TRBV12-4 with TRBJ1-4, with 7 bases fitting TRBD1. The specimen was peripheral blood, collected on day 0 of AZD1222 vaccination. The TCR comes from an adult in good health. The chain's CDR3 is CASRNKYRGGLFF. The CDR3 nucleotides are TGTGCCAGCAGAAACAAATACAGGGGAGGCCTGTTTTTT.